This entry lists 25 T cell receptor beta chains sequenced from one sample in a study of T cell repertoires in cytomegalovirus infection. From the reads, TCRdb called clonotypes with MiXCR, one entry per CDR3 protein. There are approximately 250,000 distinct CDR3 sequences in the sample; roughly 23% occur only once, and 15% to 20% lies in the top ten. Source material: CD8+ T cells from PBMCs. The receptors shown here come from a human donor in good health (CMV status not recorded). Some clones in this sample may be carry-over from other donors' samples.

A remark on this clonotype: Compared with germline, one end of the junction differs, possibly owing to a read error. The chain carries TRBV7-6 and TRBJ2-5; tentatively, D is TRBD2 (7 bases). CDR1 and CDR2 (germline): SGHVS, FNYEAQ. The CDR3 sequence is 15 residues long. CDR3 coding DNA: TGTGCCAACAGCTTAGGGGGGGGGTACCAAGAGACCCAGTACTTC. It is translated as CANSLGGGYQETQYF.

The rearrangement joins TRBV20-1 to TRBJ1-5; 12 nucleotides agree with TRBD1. From germline, CDR1 is DFQATT and CDR2 SNEGSKA (reference sequence). Germline trimming cut 4 bases from V and 7 bases from J; bases unmatched to any gene: 8. The CDR3 loop spans 15 amino acids. The DNA for the CDR3 is TGCAGTGCTACGGCGGGACAGGGGGCGGAACAGCCCCAGCATTTT. Translating it yields CSATAGQGAEQPQHF.

The rearrangement joins TRBV12-3 or TRBV12-4 to TRBJ1-1; possibly TRBD1 for D (6 bases). V was cut by 1 base and J by 6 bases, with 6 bases left in between. The CDR3 length is 12 residues. The CDR3 here is CASSLEGAEAFF. The CDR3 DNA is TGTGCCAGCAGTTTAGAGGGGGCTGAAGCTTTCTTT.

The V call is TRBV11-2, the J call TRBJ2-1; no firm D call. Germline assignment: CDR1 SGHAT and CDR2 FQNNGV. The CDR3 runs to 13 residues. Between the trimmed V and J ends, which lost 4 bases and 6 bases, there was a span of 10 bases. The CDR3 DNA follows: TGTGCCAGCAGCTCCACCTCCCCCAATGAGCAGTTCTTC. Translated: CASSSTSPNEQFF.

In this sample, this clonotype turned up a few times. The chain carries TRBV4-2 and TRBJ2-3, with TRBD2 identical over 10 bases. V dropped 0 bases and J dropped 4; count of bases not matched to a gene: 4. Germline-derived CDR1 and CDR2 are LGHNA and YNFKEQ. This CDR3 comprises 16 residues. Written as DNA, the CDR3 is TGTGCCAGCAGCCAAGATCCTAGCGGGGGAGCAGATACGCAGTATTTT. Translated: CASSQDPSGGADTQYF.

This chain uses TRBV24-1 with TRBJ2-1; 10 bases line up with TRBD1. This CDR3 spans 17 amino acids. The V segment lost 6 bases and the J segment 5 bases; nucleotides outside the gene matches: 12. CDR1 KGHDR and CDR2 SFDVKD come from the germline V gene. The CDR3 region has the DNA TGTGCCACCAGTCACCCTCTAAGGACAGGGGGGAACAATGAGCAGTTCTTC. This translates into CATSHPLRTGGNNEQFF.

The rearrangement joins TRBV29-1 to TRBJ2-7, with TRBD2 identical over 9 bases. This CDR3 has 13 residues. Germline trimming cut 7 bases from V and 7 bases from J; bases unmatched to any gene: 11. CDR1 SQVTM and CDR2 ANQGSEA come from the germline V gene. CDR3 residues: CSAEGRLAGEQYF. For the CDR3, the DNA is TGCAGCGCAGAAGGGAGGCTAGCGGGGGAGCAGTACTTC.

This clonotype was detected once. J is TRBJ2-1 and V is TRBV20-1; TRBD2 aligns across 7 bases. The CDR3 totals 16 residues. Trimming at V came to 6 bases and at J to 3 bases, leaving 14 bases not matched to a gene. The germline gives CDR1 DFQATT, CDR2 SNEGSKA (reference sequence). The CDR3: CSATGLGSMNYNEQFF. DNA of the CDR3: TGCAGTGCAACCGGACTAGGTTCTATGAACTACAATGAGCAGTTCTTC.

This chain joins TRBV30 and TRBJ2-2, with TRBD1 identical over 7 bases. CDR1 is GTSNPN and CDR2 is SVGIG in the germline V gene (reference sequence). J gave up 6 bases and V 7 bases, and 17 bases lay outside the gene matches. The CDR3 is 16 residues long. The DNA of the CDR3 is TGTGCCTCAACCCACCCCAGGGGGTTAGAGGCCGGGGAGCTGTTTTTT. This translates into CASTHPRGLEAGELFF.

V and J are TRBV12-3 or TRBV12-4 and TRBJ2-5; D call uncertain. Trimming pared 2 bases from V and 5 bases from J, leaving 12 bases between. The CDR3 is made up of 14 amino acids. For the CDR3, the DNA is TGTGCCAGCAGTTTACGTGGAAGTGAGGAGACCCAGTACTTC. It translates to CASSLRGSEETQYF.

This clonotype was seen a handful of times. V and J are TRBV25-1 and TRBJ1-4, with D maybe TRBD1 (5 bases). This CDR3 is 12 amino acids long. Germline V CDR1 and CDR2: MGHDK, SYGVNS. Trimming left V 3 bases short and J 8 bases short, with 7 bases between. The CDR3 nucleotides are TGTGCCAGCAGTGACTGGACAGAAAAACTGTTTTTT. Its protein is CASSDWTEKLFF.

The chain recombines TRBV28 with TRBJ1-4; TRBD1 matches at 7 bases. CDR3 length: 16 amino acids. CDR1 and CDR2 (germline): MDHEN, SYDVKM. After removal of 3 bases from V and 5 bases from J, the junction contained 9 bases not matched to a gene. For the CDR3, the DNA is TGTGCCAGCAGTTTCCGGCCCGGGACAGTCAATGAAAAACTGTTTTTT. This gives the protein CASSFRPGTVNEKLFF. The full variable domain, completed using reference TRBV28 and TRBJ1-4, is DVKVTQSSRYLVKRTGEKVFLECVQDMDHENMFWYRQDPGLGLRLIYFSYDVKMKEKGDIPEGYSVSREKKERFSLILESASTNQTSMYLCASSFRPGTVNEKLFFGSGTQLSVL.

The V call is TRBV5-6, the J call TRBJ2-7; D remains ambiguous. Trimming removed 5 bases at V and 0 bases at J, with 9 bases between. The CDR3 extends over 13 amino acids. The germline gives CDR1 SGHDT, CDR2 YYEEEE. As DNA, the CDR3 is TGTGCCAGCAGGGGGTCGGACTCCTACGAGCAGTACTTC. Protein sequence: CASRGSDSYEQYF.

On this clonotype itself: Being one base from a much bigger clone, this may be a read error. The chain combines TRBV7-9 with TRBJ2-3, with TRBD2 as a possible D gene (5 bases). Germline CDR1 is SEHNR and CDR2 is FQNEAQ (reference sequence). The CDR3 totals 14 residues. DNA of the CDR3: TGTGCCAGCAGCTTCCAGGCTAGCACAGATATGCAGTATTTT. Encoded protein: CASSFQASTDMQYF.

The V gene is TRBV2, the J gene TRBJ2-3; D is unclear. Germline V CDR1 and CDR2: SNHLY, FYNNEI. This CDR3 is built from 15 residues. V was pared by 0 bases and J by 2 bases, with 9 bases between. The CDR3 DNA is TGTGCCAGCAGTGAAGCGTTTGGCTTCACAGATACGCAGTATTTT. Translated: CASSEAFGFTDTQYF. The full variable domain, completed using reference TRBV2 and TRBJ2-3, is EPEVTQTPSHQVTQMGQEVILRCVPISNHLYFYWYRQILGQKVEFLVSFYNNEISEKSEIFDDQFSVERPDGSNFTLKIRSTKLEDSAMYFCASSEAFGFTDTQYFGPGTRLTVL.

This clonotype occurred a few times. As DNA, the CDR3 is TGTGCCAGCAGTTTGCCGGACAATCAGCCCCAGCATTTT. Protein: CASSLPDNQPQHF. The V call is TRBV28, the J call TRBJ1-5; D gene ambiguous. Germline V gives CDR1 MDHEN, CDR2 SYDVKM. This CDR3 is built from 13 residues. Between the trimmed V and J ends, which lost 3 bases and 3 bases, there was a span of 6 bases. Filled out from reference TRBV28 and TRBJ1-5, the complete variable domain reads DVKVTQSSRYLVKRTGEKVFLECVQDMDHENMFWYRQDPGLGLRLIYFSYDVKMKEKGDIPEGYSVSREKKERFSLILESASTNQTSMYLCASSLPDNQPQHFGDGTRLSIL.

The chain has TRBV11-2 and TRBJ1-1, with D perhaps matching TRBD1 (5 bases). Deletions cut 2 bases from V and 3 bases from J, with 13 bases between. CDR3 length equals 15 residues. Germline-derived CDR1 and CDR2 are SGHAT and FQNNGV. The CDR3 here is CASSLYGGLDTEAFF. CDR3 bases: TGTGCCAGCAGCTTATATGGGGGTTTGGACACTGAAGCTTTCTTT. Based on the CDR3 plus reference TRBV11-2 and TRBJ1-1, the full variable domain is EAGVAQSPRYKIIEKRQSVAFWCNPISGHATLYWYQQILGQGPKLLIQFQNNGVVDDSQLPKDRFSAERLKGVDSTLKIQPAKLEDSAVYLCASSLYGGLDTEAFFGQGTRLTVV.

The chain couples TRBV2 to TRBJ2-5; a possible D gene is TRBD1 (6 bases). Trimming cost V 2 bases and J 1 base, with 14 bases left between them. This CDR3 has 16 residues. CDR1 is SNHLY and CDR2 is FYNNEI in the germline V gene. CDR3 coding DNA: TGTGCCAGCAGTGAAATCAGGGGCGCCAGCCAAGAGACCCAGTACTTC. Translation: CASSEIRGASQETQYF.

The gene calls are TRBV11-2 and TRBJ2-6; D not resolved. The CDR3 is made up of 14 amino acids. The V end was cut by 5 bases, the J end by 3 bases, with 8 bases between. The germline gives CDR1 SGHAT, CDR2 FQNNGV. DNA for the CDR3: TGTGCCAGCAGCCTGGCCTTTGGGGCCAACGTCCTGACTTTC. Its translation: CASSLAFGANVLTF. The whole variable domain, remainder taken from reference TRBV11-2 and TRBJ2-6, is EAGVAQSPRYKIIEKRQSVAFWCNPISGHATLYWYQQILGQGPKLLIQFQNNGVVDDSQLPKDRFSAERLKGVDSTLKIQPAKLEDSAVYLCASSLAFGANVLTFGAGSRLTVL.

This chain joins TRBV20-1 and TRBJ2-1; the D gene is possibly TRBD2 (5 bases). Trimming shortened V by 2 bases and J by 4 bases, and 18 bases separated the two germline ends. The length of the CDR3 is 16 residues. The germline gives CDR1 DFQATT, CDR2 SNEGSKA (reference sequence). The CDR3 DNA follows: TGCAGTGCTAGACAACTCGGGGAGTATTCGTACAATGAGCAGTTCTTC. Translated: CSARQLGEYSYNEQFF.

This clonotype was detected a few times. This chain links TRBV19 with TRBJ2-3; D not certain. The germline V and J ends were trimmed by 6 bases and 0 bases, with 13 bases remaining between them. From germline, CDR1 is LNHDA and CDR2 SQIVND (reference sequence). The CDR3 contains 15 residues. The chain's CDR3 is CASSTTSYSTDTQYF. The CDR3 DNA reads as TGTGCCAGTAGCACTACATCCTACAGCACAGATACGCAGTATTTT.

At least ten counts were recorded for this clonotype. This chain uses TRBV18 with TRBJ1-4, with D possibly TRBD1 on 6 matching bases. The CDR3 sequence is 18 residues long. Germline assignment: CDR1 KGHSH and CDR2 LQKENI. Trimming cost V 4 bases and J 0 bases, with 18 bases left between them. CDR3 amino acids: CASSRQAHTPATNEKLFF. CDR3 in DNA: TGTGCCAGCTCACGACAGGCTCATACTCCCGCAACTAATGAAAAACTGTTTTTT. The whole variable domain, remainder taken from reference TRBV18 and TRBJ1-4, is NAGVMQNPRHLVRRRGQEARLRCSPMKGHSHVYWYRQLPEEGLKFMVYLQKENIIDESGMPKERFSAEFPKEGPSILRIQQVVRGDSAAYFCASSRQAHTPATNEKLFFGSGTQLSVL.

This clonotype was counted a few times. The rearrangement links TRBV29-1 to TRBJ2-7; 7 nucleotides match TRBD1. The germline V gene has CDR1 SQVTM and CDR2 ANQGSEA. The J segment lost 2 bases and the V segment lost 1 base, leaving 5 bases of the junction unmatched. CDR3 size: 14 residues. The CDR3 DNA sequence: TGCAGCGTTGAAGGGCTAGGGGGCCCCTACGAGCAGTACTTC. Protein product: CSVEGLGGPYEQYF.

This clonotype was picked up a small number of times. The J gene is TRBJ2-7, the V gene TRBV28; D remains ambiguous. Trimming pared 2 bases from V and 1 base from J, leaving 12 bases between. There are 15 residues in the CDR3. Germline V CDR1 and CDR2: MDHEN, SYDVKM. The CDR3 loop reads CASSLPVISSYEQYF. For the CDR3, the DNA is TGTGCCAGCAGTTTACCCGTTATCTCATCCTACGAGCAGTACTTC. Variable domain in full (rest from reference TRBV28 and TRBJ2-7): DVKVTQSSRYLVKRTGEKVFLECVQDMDHENMFWYRQDPGLGLRLIYFSYDVKMKEKGDIPEGYSVSREKKERFSLILESASTNQTSMYLCASSLPVISSYEQYFGPGTRLTVT.

This clonotype came up many times. The CDR3 reads CASSLMAAYEQYF. DNA of the CDR3: TGTGCCAGCAGCTTAATGGCGGCCTACGAGCAGTACTTC. The chain couples TRBV11-2 to TRBJ2-7; D is unresolved. Trimming left V 2 bases short and J 2 bases short, with 7 bases between. CDR1 and CDR2 from the germline V gene are SGHAT and FQNNGV. This CDR3 contains 13 residues.